Listed below are T cell receptor beta chains from one sample, sequenced in a study of blood T cell repertoires in COVID-19. Profiled with immunoSEQ multiplex PCR; TCRdb holds only in-frame clones, not every one. The sample has 20,000 to 25,000 clones, around 92% seen once. Sample: peripheral blood. The receptors come from an older man with active COVID-19. Each CDR3 is given with its conserved first and last residue. D genes are given only for firm matches. Clone size is shown for a subset of rows, as once, few, many or a class of expanded clone.

CDR3	DNA	D	V	J	size
CSAFTGSEQYF	TGCAGTGCTTTTACAGGGTCCGAGCAGTACTTC	NA	TRBV20-1	TRBJ2-7	NA
CATSTSSYNSPLHF	TGTGCCACCAGCACTAGTTCCTACAATTCACCCCTCCACTTT	NA	TRBV15	TRBJ1-6	NA
CASSQNTQGLTEAFF	TGCGCCAGCAGCCAAAATACACAGGGTCTCACTGAAGCTTTCTTT	NA	TRBV4-3	TRBJ1-1	NA
CASSGTSGGPSTDTQYF	TGCGCCAGCAGTGGGACTAGCGGGGGGCCTAGCACAGATACGCAGTATTTT	TRBD2	TRBV10-1	TRBJ2-3	NA
CASSSLGGVSTDTQYF	TGTGCCAGCAGCTCCCTGGGGGGGGTGTCCACAGATACGCAGTATTTT	TRBD2	TRBV7-9	TRBJ2-3	NA
CAWSVWGGWGEQYF	TGTGCCTGGAGTGTCTGGGGAGGCTGGGGCGAGCAGTACTTC	NA	TRBV30	TRBJ2-7	medium-sized
CASMNSLFSGANVLTF	TGTGCCAGTATGAACAGCCTGTTCTCTGGGGCCAACGTCCTGACTTTC	NA	TRBV19	TRBJ2-6	once
CASSPPLPRTSGGPRETQYF	TGTGCCAGCAGCCCACCCCTGCCCCGGACTAGCGGGGGGCCTCGGGAGACCCAGTACTTC	TRBD2	TRBV7-3	TRBJ2-5	NA
CATSDRQGTVGDTQYF	TGTGCCACCAGTGATCGACAGGGGACGGTAGGGGATACGCAGTATTTT	TRBD1	TRBV24-1	TRBJ2-3	NA
CASSPSTGDGGTLDQPQHF	TGTGCCAGCAGTCCGTCGACAGGGGATGGTGGTACCTTAGATCAGCCCCAGCATTTT	TRBD1	TRBV27	TRBJ1-5	once
CASSVGQGGTDTQYF	TGTGCCAGCAGCGTCGGACAGGGGGGCACAGATACGCAGTATTTT	TRBD1	TRBV9	TRBJ2-3	NA
CASSLTTGNYEQYF	TGTGCCAGCAGCTTAACGACAGGGAATTACGAGCAGTACTTC	TRBD1	TRBV5-4	TRBJ2-7	NA
CASSPTSGTGANVLTF	TGTGCCAGCAGCCCCACTAGCGGTACTGGGGCCAACGTCCTGACTTTC	TRBD2	TRBV7-2	TRBJ2-6	NA
CASSPQQDSTDTQYF	TGTGCCAGCTCACCTCAGCAGGATAGCACAGATACGCAGTATTTT	NA	TRBV18	TRBJ2-3	NA
CASSEDQETQYF	TGCGCCAGCAGTGAGGACCAAGAGACCCAGTACTTC	NA	TRBV5-1	TRBJ2-5	NA